The rows below give T cell receptor beta chains drawn from one sample of a study of regulatory T cells in long-lasting Graves disease. MiXCR, applied by TCRdb to the multiplex PCR reads, yields one record per CDR3 protein. The sample yields 350,000 to 550,000 distinct CDR3 sequences, around 15% seen once. The same data also contributed to another study, on T cells in Graves' hyperthyroidism and ophthalmopathy.

This sample comprised peripheral blood mononuclear cells (PBMCs), obtained at new diagnosis, from a patient treated with antithyroid drugs. These receptors were collected from a woman aged 45-60 years with Graves disease. The CDR3 runs from the conserved cysteine through the conserved F or W. Each record gives: clone size, CDR3 length, D gene, J gene, V gene, CDR3 protein, CDR3 DNA. A D gene is named only where the DNA matches it firmly. Each size is once, few, many or a size class.

clone size: many
CDR3 length: 12
D gene: -
J gene: TRBJ2-2
V gene: TRBV7-9
CDR3 protein: CASSRDSGELFF
CDR3 DNA: TGTGCCAGCAGCCGGGATTCCGGGGAGCTGTTTTTT

clone size: many
CDR3 length: 14
D gene: -
J gene: TRBJ2-7
V gene: TRBV2
CDR3 protein: CASTSGTGPSEQYF
CDR3 DNA: TGTGCCAGCACATCCGGGACTGGCCCTAGCGAGCAGTACTTC

clone size: few
CDR3 length: 19
D gene: TRBD2
J gene: TRBJ2-7
V gene: TRBV18
CDR3 protein: CASSPRGLAGTVESYEQYF
CDR3 DNA: TGTGCCAGCTCACCACGGGGACTAGCGGGCACCGTTGAAAGCTACGAGCAGTACTTC

clone size: many
CDR3 length: 17
D gene: TRBD2
J gene: TRBJ2-1
V gene: TRBV27
CDR3 protein: CASSFLTPASGRNEQFF
CDR3 DNA: TGTGCCAGCAGTTTTCTCACCCCGGCTAGCGGGAGGAATGAGCAGTTCTTC

clone size: many
CDR3 length: 14
D gene: -
J gene: TRBJ2-5
V gene: TRBV4-1
CDR3 protein: CASSPPDNPGTQYF
CDR3 DNA: TGCGCCAGCAGCCCCCCGGACAACCCCGGGACCCAGTACTTC

clone size: few
CDR3 length: 16
D gene: TRBD1
J gene: TRBJ1-2
V gene: TRBV4-1
CDR3 protein: CASSQPGQGRNYGYTF
CDR3 DNA: TGCGCCAGCAGCCAACCTGGACAGGGAAGAAACTATGGCTACACCTTC

clone size: many
CDR3 length: 14
D gene: -
J gene: TRBJ2-5
V gene: TRBV20-1
CDR3 protein: CSARDLLGAGTQYF
CDR3 DNA: TGCAGTGCTAGAGATCTTCTGGGCGCAGGGACCCAGTACTTC

clone size: few
CDR3 length: 12
D gene: -
J gene: TRBJ1-1
V gene: TRBV29-1
CDR3 protein: CSVEDQNTEAFF
CDR3 DNA: TGCAGCGTTGAAGACCAGAACACTGAAGCTTTCTTT

clone size: many
CDR3 length: 14
D gene: -
J gene: TRBJ2-5
V gene: TRBV7-2
CDR3 protein: CASSVSGRQETQYF
CDR3 DNA: TGTGCCAGCAGCGTCTCCGGGAGACAAGAGACCCAGTACTTC

clone size: few
CDR3 length: 16
D gene: -
J gene: TRBJ2-2
V gene: TRBV5-6
CDR3 protein: CASSPRLVANTGELFF
CDR3 DNA: TGTGCCAGCAGCCCACGACTCGTCGCGAACACCGGGGAGCTGTTTTTT

clone size: many
CDR3 length: 11
D gene: -
J gene: TRBJ1-2
V gene: TRBV2
CDR3 protein: CASSERKGYTF
CDR3 DNA: TGTGCCAGCAGTGAGAGGAAGGGCTACACCTTC

clone size: few
CDR3 length: 15
D gene: -
J gene: TRBJ2-5
V gene: TRBV4-1
CDR3 protein: CASSQTDFGGETQYF
CDR3 DNA: TGCGCCAGCAGCCAAACCGATTTCGGCGGAGAGACCCAGTACTTC

clone size: many
CDR3 length: 14
D gene: -
J gene: TRBJ2-1
V gene: TRBV28
CDR3 protein: CATEDSGRNNEQFF
CDR3 DNA: TGTGCCACGGAGGACAGCGGTAGAAACAATGAGCAGTTCTTC

clone size: many
CDR3 length: 16
D gene: -
J gene: TRBJ2-5
V gene: TRBV12-3/TRBV12-4
CDR3 protein: CASSLADRLVKETQYF
CDR3 DNA: TGTGCCAGCAGTTTAGCGGACCGACTCGTGAAGGAGACCCAGTACTTC

clone size: many
CDR3 length: 13
D gene: TRBD1
J gene: TRBJ2-4
V gene: TRBV2
CDR3 protein: CASNPATGNIQYF
CDR3 DNA: TGTGCCAGCAACCCAGCGACAGGGAACATTCAGTACTTC

clone size: many
CDR3 length: 13
D gene: TRBD2
J gene: TRBJ2-5
V gene: TRBV3-1
CDR3 protein: CASSHGLEETQYF
CDR3 DNA: TGTGCCAGCAGCCACGGACTAGAAGAGACCCAGTACTTC